These 19 T cell receptor beta chains originate from one sample sequenced in a study of control samples from healthy donors and cancer patients. Assay: immunoSEQ multiplex PCR; the TCRdb copy retains only in-frame clones and omits some. The sample lists more than 85,000 clones, around 88% occurring once. Input material: blood. The origin of the receptors is a woman aged 50 to 60 in good health.

The rearrangement joins TRBV21-1 to TRBJ2-7; the table calls TRBD1, which could not be checked here. TRBV21-1 is a documented pseudogene. This CDR3 has 13 amino acids. CDR3: CASSKNVQGEQYV. In nucleotides, the CDR3 is TGTGCCAGCAGCAAAAATGTACAGGGCGAGCAGTACGTC.

The chain employs TRBV20-1 and TRBJ2-1; the D is unclear. This CDR3 is 9 amino acids long. V was trimmed by 6 bases and J by 11 bases, leaving 8 bases between them. The germline V gene has CDR1 DFQATT and CDR2 SNEGSKA (reference sequence). The CDR3, as DNA: TGCAGTGCAGGTGGGCAGCAGTTCTTC. This translates into CSAGGQQFF.

This chain links TRBV5-1 with TRBJ1-2, with no clear D. The CDR3 runs 15 residues. Looked up from germline, CDR1 is SGHRS and CDR2 is YFSETQ. Trimming took off 0 bases at V and 7 bases at J, with 16 bases between the two ends. The CDR3 nucleotides read TGCGCCAGCAGCTTGGACAGCGAACCTCGGCGTGGCTACACCTTC. Amino acid sequence: CASSLDSEPRRGYTF.

The rearrangement uses TRBV2 and TRBJ1-2; possible D gene TRBD1, 6 bases. Germline loops: CDR1 SNHLY, CDR2 FYNNEI. The CDR3 contains 14 residues. V lost 10 bases, J lost 0 bases, and 15 bases lay in between. The CDR3 loop reads CANRRGTSNYGYTF. The CDR3 DNA sequence: TGTGCCAATCGCAGGGGTACTTCTAACTATGGCTACACCTTC.

The CDR3 region has the DNA TGTGCCAGCTCACCACGACAGTTGGTCGCAGATACGCAGTATTTT. Its translation is CASSPRQLVADTQYF. The chain links TRBV18 to TRBJ2-3; tentative D call: TRBD1 (5 bases). The CDR3 has 15 amino acids. Trimming stripped 1 base from V and 4 bases from J, with 12 bases between. Germline V gene data show CDR1 as KGHSH and CDR2 as LQKENI.

In this sample, this clone turned up once. The genes are TRBV18 and TRBJ2-7; 8 bases match TRBD1. Unmatched junction bases numbered 11, after V lost 2 bases and J lost 2 bases. The V gene's germline CDR1 is KGHSH and CDR2 LQKENI. The CDR3 covers 17 residues. CDR3 region: CASSPTAPGTGTYEQYF. CDR3 nucleotide sequence: TGTGCCAGCTCACCAACTGCCCCCGGGACAGGCACCTACGAGCAGTACTTC. The full variable domain, completed using reference TRBV18 and TRBJ2-7, is NAGVMQNPRHLVRRRGQEARLRCSPMKGHSHVYWYRQLPEEGLKFMVYLQKENIIDESGMPKERFSAEFPKEGPSILRIQQVVRGDSAAYFCASSPTAPGTGTYEQYFGPGTRLTVT.

This chain links TRBV25-1 with TRBJ1-1, with a tentative D call TRBD1 (6 bases). CDR3 length equals 15 residues. Germline CDR1 MGHDK, CDR2 SYGVNS. The V gene lost 4 bases and the J gene lost 8 bases, with 20 bases spanning the gap. CDR3 nucleotide sequence: TGTGCCAGCAGTGTAGGCCGAGGGGGGGCGAGGGAAGCTTTCTTT. It codes for CASSVGRGGAREAFF. The whole variable domain, remainder taken from reference TRBV25-1 and TRBJ1-1, is EADIYQTPRYLVIGTGKKITLECSQTMGHDKMYWYQQDPGMELHLIHYSYGVNSTEKGDLSSESTVSRIRTEHFPLTLESARPSHTSQYLCASSVGRGGAREAFFGQGTRLTVV.

The V and J genes are TRBV29-1 and TRBJ1-1; D is uncertain. The V and J ends lost 3 bases and 3 bases respectively, with 14 bases between them. The CDR3 covers 14 residues. The germline gives CDR1 SQVTM, CDR2 ANQGSEA. The CDR3, as DNA: TGCAGCGTTGATACGGGTTTTGGAGACACTGAAGCTTTCTTT. It translates to CSVDTGFGDTEAFF.

The rearrangement joins TRBV25-1 to TRBJ2-1, with a possible D match to TRBD2 (6 bases). From germline, CDR1 is MGHDK and CDR2 SYGVNS. The length of the CDR3 is 15 residues. The V gene lost 1 base and the J gene lost 9 bases, with 16 bases spanning the gap. CDR3 loop: CASSELSGPSAEQFF. As DNA, the CDR3 is TGTGCCAGCAGTGAATTATCGGGGCCTAGCGCTGAGCAGTTCTTC.

The chain uses TRBV30 and TRBJ2-4; D is unresolved. From germline, CDR1 is GTSNPN and CDR2 SVGIG (reference sequence). The length of the CDR3 is 13 residues. V was clipped by 2 bases and J by 14 bases, with 19 bases between them. Written as DNA, the CDR3 is TGTGCCTGGAGTCCCAAGCCGGGCCCCAAGAAGTACTTC. It yields the protein CAWSPKPGPKKYF. The whole variable domain, remainder taken from reference TRBV30 and TRBJ2-4, is SQTIHQWPATLVQPVGSPLSLECTVEGTSNPNLYWYRQAAGRGLQLLFYSVGIGQISSEVPQNLSASRPQDRQFILSSKKLLLSDSGFYLCAWSPKPGPKKYFGAGTRLSVL.

This sequence joins TRBV12-3 or TRBV12-4 and TRBJ2-1, with a possible D match to TRBD2 (5 bases). Trimming cost V 9 bases and J 7 bases, with 10 bases left between them. This CDR3 spans 11 amino acids. The CDR3, as DNA: TGTGCCAGTTTCCGAGGGAATGAGCAGTTCTTC. Translated: CASFRGNEQFF.

V and J are TRBV10-1 and TRBJ2-7, with D maybe TRBD1 (6 bases). This CDR3 has 16 residues. Germline CDR1 reads WNHNN; CDR2 reads SYGVQD (reference sequence). Trimming stripped 11 bases from V and 0 bases from J, with 23 bases between. This CDR3 is CADYTRGPRSSYEQYV. CDR3 nucleotide sequence: TGCGCCGATTATACCAGGGGACCCAGGAGCTCCTACGAGCAGTACGTC.

This rearrangement joins TRBV6-5 to TRBJ1-4; TRBD1 matches 7 bases. CDR3 length equals 15 residues. V trimming: 6 bases; J trimming: 3 bases; junction bases outside the gene matches: 7. CDR1 MNHEY and CDR2 SVGAGI come from the germline V gene. This chain's CDR3 is CASSRQGGANEKLFF. As DNA, the CDR3 is TGTGCCAGCAGCAGACAGGGAGGGGCTAATGAAAAACTGTTTTTT.

The J gene is TRBJ2-1, the V gene TRBV9, with D tentatively TRBD1 (5 bases). Trimming left V 0 bases short and J 3 bases short, with 19 bases between. The CDR3 loop spans 18 amino acids. The germline CDR1 and CDR2 sequences are SGDLS and YYNGEE. The CDR3 spells CASSVVGGRASRYNEQFF. As DNA, the CDR3 is TGTGCCAGCAGCGTAGTGGGCGGCAGGGCTTCACGCTACAATGAGCAGTTCTTC.

The chain links TRBV11-2 to TRBJ2-5; 7 nucleotides match TRBD2. This CDR3 region has 15 residues. Germline lookup yields CDR1 SGHAT and CDR2 FQNNGV. The J segment lost 5 bases and the V segment lost 5 bases, leaving 11 bases of the junction unmatched. The CDR3 coding sequence is TGTGCCAGCAGCCCCGGGGACTACCGGCCCGAGACCCAGTACTTC. Amino acid sequence: CASSPGDYRPETQYF.

The V call is TRBV10-3, the J call TRBJ2-5; D possibly matches TRBD1 or TRBD2 (5 bases each). This CDR3 has 14 amino acids. Germline V CDR1 and CDR2: ENHRY, SYGVKD. Deletions cut 2 bases from V and 5 bases from J, with 12 bases between. CDR3 nucleotides: TGTGCCATCAGTGAGAGGGACGCTCTGGAGACCCAGTACTTC. As protein: CAISERDALETQYF.

V is TRBV4-1 and J is TRBJ1-6; D unclear. V lost 1 base to trimming and J lost 4 bases, with 11 bases between them. The CDR3 length is 16 residues. Germline CDR1 is MGHRA and CDR2 is YSYEKL. DNA of the CDR3: TGCGCCAGCAGCCAAGGGCGAGGAGGGTATAATTCACCCCTCCACTTT. Protein product: CASSQGRGGYNSPLHF.

The chain joins TRBV4-3 to TRBJ2-5; D not resolved. CDR3 size: 13 residues. V was trimmed by 0 bases and J by 5 bases, leaving 7 bases between them. CDR1 is LGHNA, CDR2 YSLEER, per germline. Written as DNA, the CDR3 is TGCGCCAGCAGCCAAGATCAAAGGGAGACCCAGTACTTC. Translation gives CASSQDQRETQYF.

Here the CDR3 DNA reads TGTGCCAGCAGCCTAACAGGGGACCAGTACTTC. Translation: CASSLTGDQYF. The chain couples TRBV6-6 to TRBJ2-5; TRBD1 matches 7 bases. From germline, CDR1 is MNHNY and CDR2 SVGAGI (reference sequence). CDR3 length: 11 residues. The V gene end was trimmed by 6 bases and the J gene end by 10 bases; junction bases not matched to a gene: 5.